This note documents a single T cell receptor (beta chain) sequence. The record originates from a study of radiotherapy plus CTLA-4 blockade in lung cancer. Assay used: immunoSEQ multiplex PCR; TCRdb lists only in-frame clones, some missing. The table has about 72,000 clones, approximately 78% seen once; the top ten hold around 7%. In germline, CDR1 is MRHNA, CDR2 SNTAGT. The CDR3 consists of 14 residues. V was trimmed by 6 bases and J by 9 bases, leaving 20 bases between them. The sequence derives from a human donor with non-small cell lung cancer who had a complete response to radiotherapy plus ipilimumab. J is TRBJ1-2 and V is TRBV6-4, with D possibly being TRBD1 (6 bases). The specimen was peripheral blood, collected from a patient treated with radiotherapy plus ipilimumab. The CDR3 nucleotides are TGTGCCAGCAGAAAGGACAGCAGCTATGGTAGCTACACCTTC. Translation: CASRKDSSYGSYTF.